One and the same sample provided the 22 T cell receptor beta chains below, sequenced in a study of cytomegalovirus exposure and HLA in healthy donors. It was with 60 Vbeta and 13 Jbeta primers that the PCR ran. Profiling relied on immunoSEQ multiplex PCR, and the TCRdb table lists in-frame clones only, not all of them. The sample contains around 54,000 clones, 82% of which appear only once. The sequencing input was PBMCs. The receptors here all came from a woman between 18 and 29 years old in good health and CMV-seronegative.

The rearrangement joins TRBV28 to TRBJ2-2, with D maybe TRBD1 (5 bases). Trimming removed 7 bases at V and 4 bases at J, with 13 bases between. The germline CDR1 and CDR2 sequences are MDHEN and SYDVKM. CDR3 length: 14 amino acids. Here the CDR3 reads CASTRAGPTGELFF. Here the CDR3 DNA reads TGTGCCAGCACCCGTGCAGGGCCCACCGGGGAGCTGTTTTTT.

This chain links TRBV7-2 with TRBJ2-3, with 10 bases lining up with TRBD2. CDR3 size: 20 residues. Trimming cost V 0 bases and J 2 bases; bases outside gene matches: 14. The germline gives CDR1 SGHTA, CDR2 FQGNSA. The CDR3 sequence: CASSLARGLAESSNTDTQYF. CDR3 nucleotide sequence: TGTGCCAGCAGCTTAGCGCGCGGACTAGCGGAATCTTCGAACACAGATACGCAGTATTTT.

Points on this clone: Its ends do not fully match the called genes, so a read error is possible. This chain connects TRBV5-1 to TRBJ2-4; 7 bases align to TRBD1. This CDR3 is built from 17 residues. From germline, CDR1 is SGHRS and CDR2 YFSETQ. CDR3 region: CASSSSIRGQAKNSQYF. The CDR3 DNA is TGCGCCAGCAGCTCTTCCATTCGAGGACAGGCTAAAAACAGTCAGTACTTC.

This clone showed up just a few times. The chain has TRBV6-5 and TRBJ1-5, with 9 bases lining up with TRBD1. CDR1 MNHEY and CDR2 SVGAGI come from the germline V gene. With 5 bases clipped from V and 4 bases from J, the junction kept 6 bases outside the gene matches. CDR3 length equals 15 residues. The DNA for the CDR3 is TGTGCCAGCAGTACAAGGACAGGGGCGAATCAGCCCCAGCATTTT. Amino acids: CASSTRTGANQPQHF.

The CDR3 region is CASSIVQGLNTEAFF. The CDR3 DNA reads as TGTGCCAGTAGTATCGTTCAGGGGTTGAACACTGAAGCTTTCTTT. The gene calls are TRBV19 and TRBJ1-1; possibly TRBD1 for D (6 bases). In germline, CDR1 is LNHDA, CDR2 SQIVND (reference sequence). The CDR3 is made up of 15 amino acids. V shed 3 bases and J shed 0 bases, with 11 bases lying between them.

This chain connects TRBV6-1 to TRBJ1-2, with a possible D match to TRBD1 (6 bases). CDR3 length: 15 residues. Germline V gives CDR1 MNHNS, CDR2 SASEGT. V gave up 10 bases and J gave up 4 bases, with 22 bases separating them. The CDR3 DNA reads TGTGCCACCAGCCAAGGGACACGCGCCCTCTATGGCTACACCTTC. Translation gives CATSQGTRALYGYTF.

The chain recombines TRBV28 with TRBJ1-2; D possibly corresponds to TRBD1 (5 bases). Trimming stripped 6 bases from V and 6 bases from J, with 14 bases between. The length of the CDR3 is 13 residues. CDR1 is MDHEN, CDR2 SYDVKM, per germline. CDR3 sequence reads: CASRLQGGDGYTF. The CDR3 nucleotides read TGTGCCAGCAGACTCCAGGGAGGAGATGGCTACACCTTC.

V gene TRBV28 combines with J gene TRBJ2-7; TRBD1 matches 9 bases. The ends lost 0 bases at V and 2 bases at J; junction bases unmatched: 8. This CDR3 comprises 17 residues. Germline values: CDR1 MDHEN, CDR2 SYDVKM. CDR3 sequence (DNA): TGTGCCAGCAGTTTATGGCGACAGGGGGTATTGACCTACGAGCAGTACTTC. It encodes CASSLWRQGVLTYEQYF.

This clone showed up just a few times. This chain links TRBV29-1 with TRBJ2-7; 8 nucleotides match TRBD1. In germline, CDR1 is SQVTM, CDR2 ANQGSEA. The CDR3 runs 12 residues. Trimming at V came to 3 bases and at J to 5 bases, leaving 3 bases not matched to a gene. CDR3 in amino acids: CSVDGQGDEQYF. The DNA for the CDR3 is TGCAGCGTTGACGGACAGGGCGACGAGCAGTACTTC.

The chain employs TRBV27 and TRBJ2-1; 12 nucleotides line up with TRBD2. The CDR3 sequence is 16 residues long. Germline V gene sequence: CDR1 MNHEY, CDR2 SMNVEV (reference sequence). J lost 9 bases, V lost 6 bases, and 12 bases had no gene match. CDR3 in DNA: TGTGCCAGCAGCTACTCGACGCTAGCGGGAGGGGGTGAGCAGTTCTTC. Protein: CASSYSTLAGGGEQFF.

This sequence joins TRBV5-1 and TRBJ2-1; 9 nucleotides agree with TRBD2. The germline gives CDR1 SGHRS, CDR2 YFSETQ. This CDR3 is 17 amino acids long. V trimming: 3 bases; J trimming: 6 bases; junction bases outside the gene matches: 13. CDR3 amino acids: CASSSISTSGGSNEQFF. The CDR3 DNA follows: TGCGCCAGCAGCTCCATCTCGACTAGCGGAGGCAGCAATGAGCAGTTCTTC.

This clone was observed a single time. This chain uses TRBV9 with TRBJ1-1, with 7 bases matching TRBD1. CDR1 and CDR2 from the germline V gene are SGDLS and YYNGEE. After removal of 0 bases from V and 6 bases from J, the junction contained 11 bases not matched to a gene. This CDR3 has 16 residues. The CDR3 is CASSVAQTGPGSEAFF. The CDR3 DNA reads TGTGCCAGCAGCGTAGCTCAGACAGGGCCGGGGTCTGAAGCTTTCTTT.

V usage is TRBV2 and J usage is TRBJ1-4; D not certain. The CDR3 spans 15 residues. Germline CDR1 SNHLY, CDR2 FYNNEI. V lost 6 bases, J lost 1 base, and 12 bases lay in between. This chain's CDR3 is CASRREGLTNEKLFF. CDR3 DNA sequence: TGTGCCAGCAGGAGGGAGGGTCTAACTAATGAAAAACTGTTTTTT.

The rearrangement links TRBV7-9 to TRBJ2-2; 10 bases are shared with TRBD1. J gave up 4 bases and V 5 bases, and 7 bases lay outside the gene matches. Germline lookup yields CDR1 SEHNR and CDR2 FQNEAQ (reference sequence). The length of the CDR3 is 16 residues. The CDR3 is CASSPRQGAVTGELFF. Here the CDR3 DNA reads TGTGCCAGCAGCCCGCGACAGGGGGCGGTCACCGGGGAGCTGTTTTTT.

V gene TRBV4-1 combines with J gene TRBJ1-2; no firm D call. The germline V gene has CDR1 MGHRA and CDR2 YSYEKL. The CDR3 runs 16 residues. The ends were cut back, 0 bases at V and 3 bases at J, with 14 bases in the middle. Here the CDR3 DNA reads TGCGCCAGCAGCCAAGATTCTGGGAGTTTCGACTATGGCTACACCTTC. Its translation: CASSQDSGSFDYGYTF.

The chain is built from TRBV11-2 and TRBJ2-3; no reliable D call. This CDR3 comprises 14 residues. CDR1 and CDR2 from the germline V gene are SGHAT and FQNNGV. V lost 2 bases to trimming and J lost 2 bases, with 8 bases between them. Written as DNA, the CDR3 is TGTGCCAGCAGCTTACTTGACTCCACAGATACGCAGTATTTT. Encoded protein: CASSLLDSTDTQYF.

V usage is TRBV28 and J usage is TRBJ1-5, with D unclear. The CDR3 has 12 residues. The V end was cut by 5 bases, the J end by 3 bases, with 5 bases between. Germline V gene sequence: CDR1 MDHEN, CDR2 SYDVKM. For the CDR3, the DNA is TGTGCCAGCAGTCTAATCAATCAGCCCCAGCATTTT. Translating it yields CASSLINQPQHF.

This clone has just one count. This chain connects TRBV27 to TRBJ2-7, with 8 positions matching TRBD2. CDR3 size: 14 residues. Germline CDR1 is MNHEY and CDR2 is SMNVEV (reference sequence). J lost 7 bases, V lost 2 bases, and 7 bases had no gene match. The CDR3 DNA is TGTGCCAGCAGTTTACGAGCGGGAGTGAGGGAGCAGTACTTC. As protein: CASSLRAGVREQYF.

CDR3 loop: CASSQALATEAFF. The CDR3, as DNA: TGTGCCAGCAGCCAAGCCCTGGCCACTGAAGCTTTCTTT. The chain is built from TRBV4-2 and TRBJ1-1; D is unresolved. V was cut by 1 base and J by 4 bases, with 7 bases left in between. CDR1 is LGHNA, CDR2 YNFKEQ, per germline. CDR3 length equals 13 residues.

This clone was seen only once. The genes are TRBV4-1 and TRBJ2-3; 8 positions agree with TRBD2. Germline trimming cut 0 bases from V and 1 base from J; bases unmatched to any gene: 6. Germline V gene sequence: CDR1 MGHRA, CDR2 YSYEKL. This CDR3 is 17 amino acids long. CDR3 protein: CASSQDLAGGGTDTQYF. CDR3 DNA sequence: TGCGCCAGCAGCCAAGACCTAGCGGGTGGGGGCACAGATACGCAGTATTTT.

This clone was seen once. The chain has TRBV7-3 and TRBJ2-7; the match to TRBD1 covers 7 bases. Germline V lookup: CDR1 SGHTA, CDR2 FQGTGA. V lost 2 bases, J lost 3 bases, and 7 bases stayed unmatched. This CDR3 contains 15 residues. The CDR3 region is CASSLLDRVGYEQYF. The CDR3 region has the DNA TGTGCCAGCAGCTTACTAGACAGGGTAGGCTACGAGCAGTACTTC.

The gene calls are TRBV5-6 and TRBJ1-5; D ambiguous. The germline CDR1 and CDR2 sequences are SGHDT and YYEEEE. The CDR3 is 13 residues long. Trimming pared 1 base from V and 4 bases from J, leaving 6 bases between. Here the CDR3 DNA reads TGTGCCAGCAGCTTGCGGGAAAATCAGCCCCAGCATTTT. Translated, it gives CASSLRENQPQHF.